The 30 T cell receptor beta chains in this list originate from one sample, sequenced in a study of blood T cells in healthy people across ages. Together with a sample-barcoded 5' primer, a J-beta primer mix was included in a second PCR lasting roughly 6 to 12 cycles. MiXCR, applied by TCRdb to the 5' RACE reads, yields one record per CDR3 protein. The sample lists about 630,000 distinct CDR3 sequences; roughly 21% were seen once. The sequencing sample was made of blood. These receptors all come from a man in his 70s in good health.

Note on this clonotype: One end of the junction is discordant with germline, which a read error may explain. This sequence joins TRBV24-1 and TRBJ2-2, with a tentative D call TRBD2 (5 bases). The CDR3 spans 15 residues. Looked up from germline, CDR1 is KGHDR and CDR2 is SFDVKD. The CDR3 coding sequence is TGTGCCACCATGACGGAAAATTCGAACACCGGGGAGCTGTCTTTT. Translated: CATMTENSNTGELSF.

Here the CDR3 DNA reads TGCGCCAGCAGCTTGCCGTCGTCAGGACAGGCCACCTACGAGCAGTACTTC. Translated: CASSLPSSGQATYEQYF. V and J are TRBV5-1 and TRBJ2-5; 7 nucleotides match TRBD1. Judging by the DNA end, TRBJ2-7 fits better; the J call may be wrong. Germline-derived CDR1 and CDR2 are SGHRS and YFSETQ. This CDR3 has 17 amino acids.

The J gene is TRBJ1-5, the V gene TRBV29-1, with D perhaps TRBD1 (6 bases). The CDR3 is 13 amino acids. Germline CDR1 and CDR2: SQVTM and ANQGSEA. V lost 6 bases and J lost 4, with 13 bases in between. The CDR3 spells CSVQDTGNQPQHF. In DNA form, the CDR3 reads TGCAGCGTCCAAGACACAGGGAATCAGCCCCAGCATTTT. Full variable domain (missing parts from reference TRBV29-1 and TRBJ1-5): SAVISQKPSRDICQRGTSLTIQCQVDSQVTMMFWYRQQPGQSLTLIATANQGSEATYESGFVIDKFPISRPNLTFSTLTVSNMSPEDSSIYLCSVQDTGNQPQHFGDGTRLSIL.

This clonotype turned up a few times. The gene calls are TRBV20-1 and TRBJ1-1, with 7 bases fitting TRBD1. The germline CDR1 and CDR2 sequences are DFQATT and SNEGSKA (reference sequence). Trimming cost V 1 base and J 2 bases; bases outside gene matches: 16. The CDR3 is 18 residues long. Here the CDR3 reads CSARGVPPRQGINTEAFF. The DNA for the CDR3 is TGCAGTGCTAGAGGGGTCCCCCCTCGACAGGGCATTAACACTGAAGCTTTCTTT.

This clonotype was seen a few times. The chain has TRBV29-1 and TRBJ2-7; weak D call: TRBD2 (6 bases). Trimming left V 1 base short and J 1 base short, with 8 bases between. The CDR3 length is 13 residues. Germline CDR1 SQVTM, CDR2 ANQGSEA. The CDR3 nucleotides are TGCAGCGTTGAAGTAGGAGGGTCCTACGAGCAGTACTTC. It yields the protein CSVEVGGSYEQYF.

This clonotype was detected only a few times. The rearrangement uses TRBV20-1 and TRBJ2-5; D not certain. With the DNA end fitting TRBJ2-1 better, the J assignment may be wrong. CDR3 length: 12 residues. Per the germline V gene, CDR1 is DFQATT and CDR2 is SNEGSKA (reference sequence). Written as DNA, the CDR3 is TGCAGTGCCACCGAACCCCCCAATGAGCAGTTCTTC. Translated: CSATEPPNEQFF.

The sample holds a few counts of this clonotype. This rearrangement joins TRBV20-1 to TRBJ1-6; 8 bases line up with TRBD1. The V and J ends lost 4 bases and 8 bases, in that order; junction bases with no gene match: 7. This CDR3 has 14 residues. From germline, CDR1 is DFQATT and CDR2 SNEGSKA (reference sequence). This CDR3 reads CSAKGQAGDSPLHF. Here the CDR3 DNA reads TGCAGTGCTAAGGGACAGGCTGGGGATTCACCCCTCCACTTT.

V is TRBV11-2 and J is TRBJ2-3; 8 positions match TRBD2. CDR3 length equals 16 residues. CDR1 is SGHAT, CDR2 FQNNGV, per germline. With 1 base clipped from V and 2 bases from J, the junction kept 5 bases outside the gene matches. CDR3: CASSLAPTSVTDTQYF. DNA for the CDR3: TGTGCCAGCAGCTTAGCTCCGACTAGCGTCACAGATACGCAGTATTTT.

This clonotype was recorded a few times. The chain joins TRBV30 to TRBJ2-7, with a weak D call TRBD2 (6 bases). CDR3 length equals 12 residues. V gave up 1 base and J gave up 9 bases, with 13 bases separating them. Germline V gene sequence: CDR1 GTSNPN, CDR2 SVGIG (reference sequence). The CDR3 nucleotides read TGTGCCTGGAGTGCCAAACTGGGGGGGCAGTACTTC. It specifies CAWSAKLGGQYF. Looking up the rest from reference TRBV30 and TRBJ2-7 gives the full variable domain: SQTIHQWPATLVQPVGSPLSLECTVEGTSNPNLYWYRQAAGRGLQLLFYSVGIGQISSEVPQNLSASRPQDRQFILSSKKLLLSDSGFYLCAWSAKLGGQYFGPGTRLTVT.

This clonotype was picked up a small number of times. The V gene is TRBV29-1, the J gene TRBJ2-3; D ambiguous. V lost 8 bases and J lost 0, with 9 bases in between. CDR1 and CDR2 (germline): SQVTM, ANQGSEA. The CDR3 length is 12 residues. In DNA form, the CDR3 reads TGCAGCCCCGCAGTTAGCACAGATACGCAGTATTTT. It translates to CSPAVSTDTQYF.

The CDR3 protein is CASSPGFRETQYF. The CDR3 nucleotides are TGTGCCAGCAGCCCAGGCTTCCGAGAGACCCAGTACTTC. V gene TRBV27 combines with J gene TRBJ2-5; D unresolved. Trimming pared 6 bases from V and 4 bases from J, leaving 12 bases between. The V gene's germline CDR1 is MNHEY and CDR2 SMNVEV (reference sequence). The length of the CDR3 is 13 residues.

The genes are TRBV2 and TRBJ2-3; D is possibly TRBD2 (6 bases). Germline CDR1 and CDR2: SNHLY and FYNNEI. This CDR3 is 13 amino acids long. V was pared by 1 base and J by 6 bases, with 8 bases between. CDR3 bases: TGTGCCAGCAGTGAAGATGGGGGGGATACGCAGTATTTT. It specifies CASSEDGGDTQYF.

The chain has TRBV11-3 and TRBJ2-2; 7 bases are a match to TRBD1. Germline assignment: CDR1 SGHNT and CDR2 YENEEA. J was trimmed by 7 bases and V by 7 bases; bases with no gene match: 9. This CDR3 contains 14 residues. CDR3 sequence: CASKTGAGSGELFF. For the CDR3, the DNA is TGTGCCAGCAAAACAGGGGCCGGCAGCGGGGAGCTGTTTTTT.

The chain employs TRBV20-1 and TRBJ2-7; 10 bases map to TRBD1. The J call is in doubt because the DNA end fits TRBJ2-1 better. The CDR3 is made up of 16 amino acids. Germline assignment: CDR1 DFQATT and CDR2 SNEGSKA (reference sequence). CDR3 coding DNA: TGCAGTGCTAGTGATTGGGACAGGGGTGCCTACAATGAGCAGTTCTTC. The encoded protein is CSASDWDRGAYNEQFF.

The chain employs TRBV12-3 or TRBV12-4 and TRBJ1-5, with D hard to call. The V gene lost 5 bases and the J gene lost 2 bases, with 16 bases spanning the gap. The CDR3 loop spans 16 amino acids. The CDR3 DNA reads as TGTGCCAGCAGTCCCAACCAGGAGGATGGCAATCAGCCCCAGCATTTT. It is translated as CASSPNQEDGNQPQHF.

The chain recombines TRBV7-9 with TRBJ1-6; 7 bases are shared with TRBD1. V shed 1 base and J 8 bases; nucleotides not matched to a gene: 5. Germline V gene sequence: CDR1 SEHNR, CDR2 FQNEAQ (reference sequence). This CDR3 is 15 amino acids long. CDR3: CASSLEGAGDSPLHF. The CDR3, as DNA: TGTGCCAGCAGCTTAGAGGGGGCCGGGGATTCACCCCTCCACTTT.

This clonotype was observed at least ten times. The V and J genes are TRBV13 and TRBJ2-7; 13 nucleotides line up with TRBD2. The CDR3 runs 16 residues. CDR1 PRHDT and CDR2 FYEKMQ come from the germline V gene (reference sequence). V lost 5 bases and J lost 0; bases outside the gene matches: 4. The CDR3 bases are TGTGCCAGCAGCGAACGGACTAGCGGGAGCTCCTACGAGCAGTACTTC. It is translated as CASSERTSGSSYEQYF.

Remarks on this clonotype: A much larger clone is a single base away; this may be a read error. V and J are TRBV7-9 and TRBJ2-7; no definite D call. Trimming took off 3 bases at V and 4 bases at J, with 16 bases between the two ends. Germline V CDR1 and CDR2: SEHNR, FQNEAQ (reference sequence). The CDR3 is 15 amino acids. The CDR3 nucleotides are TGTGCCAGCAGCTTGGCAGGTGGATCTCGATACGAGCAGTACTTC. Its translation is CASSLAGGSRYEQYF.

The chain combines TRBV29-1 with TRBJ2-3; a possible D gene is TRBD2 (6 bases). The germline V gene encodes CDR1 SQVTM and CDR2 ANQGSEA. Deletions cut 3 bases from V and 3 bases from J, with 13 bases between. The CDR3 sequence is 14 residues long. CDR3 loop: CSVDGEGGTDTQYF. The CDR3, as DNA: TGCAGCGTTGACGGCGAGGGAGGTACAGATACGCAGTATTTT.

The sample holds a few counts of this clonotype. V gene TRBV29-1 combines with J gene TRBJ2-1, with TRBD2 matching over 10 bases. V was pared by 4 bases and J by 0 bases, with 9 bases of the junction left unmatched. The germline V gene has CDR1 SQVTM and CDR2 ANQGSEA. The CDR3 extends over 17 amino acids. The chain's CDR3 is CSVASSGRASSYNEQFF. The CDR3 nucleotides read TGCAGCGTTGCGTCGAGCGGGAGGGCCAGCTCCTACAATGAGCAGTTCTTC.

This clonotype was seen a few times. J is TRBJ2-7 and V is TRBV7-9, with 14 bases matching TRBD2. V dropped 0 bases and J dropped 4; count of bases not matched to a gene: 8. This CDR3 has 18 amino acids. Germline V gene sequence: CDR1 SEHNR, CDR2 FQNEAQ (reference sequence). In DNA, the CDR3 is TGTGCCAGCAGCTTAGCAGAAGGACTAGCGGGAGGTCGGTACGAGCAGTACTTC. Amino acids: CASSLAEGLAGGRYEQYF.

Only a few counts were recorded for this clonotype. V gene TRBV10-3 combines with J gene TRBJ2-7; D not resolved. The germline V and J ends were trimmed by 8 bases and 5 bases, with 16 bases remaining between them. The germline CDR1 and CDR2 sequences are ENHRY and SYGVKD. This CDR3 spans 13 amino acids. The DNA of the CDR3 is TGTGCCATCGGGTGGGTCTCCACGGACGAGCAGTACTTC. As protein: CAIGWVSTDEQYF.

The chain is built from TRBV20-1 and TRBJ2-3; 11 bases map to TRBD2. With 0 bases clipped from V and 5 bases from J, the junction kept 4 bases outside the gene matches. Germline CDR1 and CDR2: DFQATT and SNEGSKA (reference sequence). The CDR3 loop spans 15 amino acids. Here the CDR3 reads CSARDRLAGGDTQYF. The CDR3 region has the DNA TGCAGTGCTAGAGATCGTCTAGCGGGGGGAGATACGCAGTATTTT.

The table lists this clonotype with a few counts. The chain couples TRBV5-1 to TRBJ2-5; TRBD1 is a possible D gene (5 bases). Trimming took 0 bases from V and 6 from J, leaving 9 bases between them. This CDR3 is 13 amino acids long. The V gene's germline CDR1 is SGHRS and CDR2 YFSETQ. The CDR3 region is CASSLEGSQTQYF. CDR3 in DNA: TGCGCCAGCAGCTTGGAGGGGTCACAGACCCAGTACTTC. Using reference TRBV5-1 and TRBJ2-5 for the parts outside the CDR3, the full variable domain is KAGVTQTPRYLIKTRGQQVTLSCSPISGHRSVSWYQQTPGQGLQFLFEYFSETQRNKGNFPGRFSGRQFSNSRSEMNVSTLELGDSALYLCASSLEGSQTQYFGPGTRLLVL.

This clonotype has a handful of counts. The V gene is TRBV18, the J gene TRBJ1-6; D is uncertain. Trimming left V 5 bases short and J 9 bases short, with 11 bases between. In germline, CDR1 is KGHSH, CDR2 LQKENI. CDR3 length: 13 amino acids. CDR3 sequence reads: CASSTDTISPLHF. DNA of the CDR3: TGTGCCAGCTCAACAGACACAATTTCACCCCTCCACTTT.

This clonotype occurred a few times. The conserved closing phenylalanine or tryptophan is absent in this CDR3, likely reflecting a read error. The chain is built from TRBV28 and TRBJ2-7, with D unclear. Trimming removed 1 base from V and 5 bases from J, with 6 bases in between. Germline CDR1 reads MDHEN; CDR2 reads SYDVKM. CDR3 size: 12 residues. CDR3 nucleotides: TGTGCCAGCAGTTTATTTGTCCACGAGCAGTACTCC. Its translation: CASSLFVHEQYS.

Turning to this clonotype: At one end the junction does not follow the germline gene, possibly because of a read error. V gene TRBV2 combines with J gene TRBJ1-6, with 9 nucleotides matching TRBD1. Looked up from germline, CDR1 is SNHLY and CDR2 is FYNNEI. The CDR3 length is 15 residues. The chain's CDR3 is CANSERGTGRSPLHF. CDR3 DNA sequence: TGTGCCAACAGTGAAAGGGGGACAGGGCGTTCACCCCTCCACTTT.

V gene TRBV5-1 combines with J gene TRBJ2-2; tentatively, D is TRBD1 or TRBD2 (6 bases each). This CDR3 contains 14 residues. V lost 2 bases and J lost 7, with 12 bases in between. Per germline, CDR1 SGHRS and CDR2 YFSETQ. The CDR3 is CASSLVEGVGELFF. The CDR3 nucleotides read TGCGCCAGCAGCTTAGTGGAGGGGGTCGGGGAGCTGTTTTTT.

The rearrangement links TRBV11-1 to TRBJ2-6; 9 bases line up with TRBD1. The CDR3 length is 17 residues. Germline V gene sequence: CDR1 SGHAT, CDR2 FQDESV (reference sequence). V lost 5 bases and J lost 0; bases outside the gene matches: 5. CDR3 sequence: CASSLTGGFSGANVLTF. CDR3 DNA sequence: TGTGCCAGCAGCCTAACAGGGGGCTTCTCTGGGGCCAACGTCCTGACTTTC.

The chain joins TRBV20-1 to TRBJ2-1; 10 bases align to TRBD2. The ends lost 6 bases at V and 4 bases at J; junction bases unmatched: 9. The germline gives CDR1 DFQATT, CDR2 SNEGSKA (reference sequence). This CDR3 is built from 15 residues. For the CDR3, the DNA is TGCAGTGCGCCTCCGGGACTAGCGACGTACAATGAGCAGTTCTTC. Amino acids: CSAPPGLATYNEQFF.